The entry below describes one TCR beta chain. Its specificity is unknown. A read error may account for a junction end that differs from germline. These data belong to a study of cytomegalovirus exposure and HLA in healthy donors. The study ran its PCR with 60 Vbeta and 13 Jbeta primers. The data were produced by immunoSEQ multiplex PCR, yet TCRdb's version contains in-frame clones alone and is incomplete. The sample holds roughly 58,000 clones, approximately 80% seen once. This CDR3 region has 13 residues. Germline CDR1 is LNHDA and CDR2 is SQIVND (reference sequence). Findings and limits, study-wide: Across HLA loci, a later analysis found differing TCR association rates, with DRB1 most and HLA-C fewest. Later work showed greater clonal expansion in HLA-associated TCR beta chains than in equally common others. Common viral pathogens were later found to be apparently linked to several of the most significant clusters.

Nominally healthy donors provided the samples, though records likely missed some immune exposures. The receptor's source is a human donor in good health. Sequencing used PBMCs. The V gene is TRBV19, the J gene TRBJ2-3; D is ambiguous. The CDR3 loop reads CASSMSGTDTQYF. DNA for the CDR3: TGTGCCAGCAGTATGAGTGGCACAGATACGCAGTATTTT. Drawing the rest from reference TRBV19 and TRBJ2-3, the complete variable domain is DGGITQSPKYLFRKEGQNVTLSCEQNLNHDAMYWYRQDPGQGLRLIYYSQIVNDFQKGDIAEGYSVSREKKESFPLTVTSAQKNPTAFYLCASSMSGTDTQYFGPGTRLTVL.